The 15 T cell receptor beta chains in this list originate from one sample, sequenced in a study of PD-L1 blockade in urothelial cancer. Profiling relied on immunoSEQ multiplex PCR, and the TCRdb table lists in-frame clones only, not all of them. The sample carries 45,000 to 65,000 clones, nearly 85% recorded once. The sequences come from PBMCs, collected around atezolizumab (anti-PD-L1) treatment. The receptors originated from a man aged 35-49 years with urothelial cancer.

The chain uses TRBV9 and TRBJ2-1; 7 bases are a match to TRBD2. Germline lookup yields CDR1 SGDLS and CDR2 YYNGEE. There are 15 residues in the CDR3. Losses at the gene ends were 0 bases for V and 5 bases for J; bases not matched to a gene: 5. CDR3 in amino acids: CASSVGAGRHNEQFF. CDR3 nucleotides: TGTGCCAGCAGCGTAGGAGCGGGAAGGCACAATGAGCAGTTCTTC.

V and J are TRBV5-4 and TRBJ1-2, with D hard to call. The CDR3 extends over 12 amino acids. The germline V gene has CDR1 SGHNT and CDR2 YYREEE (reference sequence). V was clipped by 0 bases and J by 6 bases, with 6 bases between them. The CDR3 DNA follows: TGTGCCAGCAGCTTGGTCGGAGATGGCTACACCTTC. Protein: CASSLVGDGYTF.

This clone occurred once. J is TRBJ1-2 and V is TRBV28; tentative D call: TRBD1 (6 bases). The CDR3 covers 16 residues. V was clipped by 5 bases and J by 4 bases, with 20 bases between them. Germline V gene lookup returns CDR1 MDHEN and CDR2 SYDVKM. The CDR3 DNA reads TGTGCCAGCAGTCGCCCGGAGACAGGCCTCCTCTATGGCTACACCTTC. Protein: CASSRPETGLLYGYTF.

This clone has only one observation. The chain combines TRBV27 with TRBJ2-7, with 7 bases fitting TRBD1. The CDR3 runs to 15 residues. Germline values: CDR1 MNHEY, CDR2 SMNVEV (reference sequence). Trimming took 5 bases from V and 2 from J; bases not matched to a gene: 9. The CDR3: CASSPPGQLPYEQYF. As DNA, the CDR3 is TGTGCCAGCAGTCCTCCGGGACAGCTTCCCTACGAGCAGTACTTC.

CDR3 sequence: CASSLTGGLSSYEQYF. CDR3 sequence (DNA): TGTGCCAGCAGCCTCACAGGGGGGCTATCATCCTACGAGCAGTACTTC. This chain links TRBV7-8 with TRBJ2-7, with 8 bases aligning to TRBD1. Unmatched junction bases numbered 10, after V lost 5 bases and J lost 1 base. The length of the CDR3 is 16 residues. Germline lookup yields CDR1 SGHVS and CDR2 FQNEAQ. Variable domain in full (rest from reference TRBV7-8 and TRBJ2-7): GAGVSQSPRYKVAKRGQDVALRCDPISGHVSLFWYQQALGQGPEFLTYFQNEAQLDKSGLPSDRFFAERPEGSVSTLKIQRTQQEDSAVYLCASSLTGGLSSYEQYFGPGTRLTVT.

The chain is built from TRBV19 and TRBJ1-3; D not certain. The CDR3 length is 14 residues. Germline V CDR1 and CDR2: LNHDA, SQIVND (reference sequence). V lost 9 bases and J 1 base, leaving 13 bases between the germline ends. The CDR3 nucleotides read TGTGCCAGCTCCAAAAAGCTTTCTGGAAACACCATATATTTT. As protein: CASSKKLSGNTIYF.

This clone came up a few times. The chain employs TRBV28 and TRBJ1-2; 10 positions agree with TRBD1. Germline loops: CDR1 MDHEN, CDR2 SYDVKM. The CDR3 runs to 15 residues. Germline trimming cut 5 bases from V and 4 bases from J; bases unmatched to any gene: 7. CDR3 protein: CASSPGTGVGYGYTF. The CDR3 DNA reads as TGTGCCAGCAGTCCCGGGACAGGGGTTGGCTATGGCTACACCTTC.

This clone was counted between two and nine times. V usage is TRBV25-1 and J usage is TRBJ1-2; D unresolved. The CDR3 extends over 14 amino acids. Germline V gene lookup returns CDR1 MGHDK and CDR2 SYGVNS. V shed 3 bases and J shed 2 bases, with 10 bases lying between them. The DNA of the CDR3 is TGTGCCAGCAGTGATGCAGGACTAAACTATGGCTACACCTTC. Translation gives CASSDAGLNYGYTF.

The genes are TRBV7-9 and TRBJ2-7, with D perhaps TRBD2 (5 bases). Trimming stripped 4 bases from V and 3 bases from J, with 7 bases between. The V gene's germline CDR1 is SEHNR and CDR2 FQNEAQ (reference sequence). This CDR3 spans 12 amino acids. CDR3: CASSSGIYEQYF. The CDR3 region has the DNA TGTGCCAGCAGCTCGGGAATCTACGAGCAGTACTTC.

The genes are TRBV7-9 and TRBJ2-3; 7 bases agree with TRBD2. The CDR3 consists of 18 residues. The V gene end was trimmed by 5 bases and the J gene end by 4 bases; junction bases not matched to a gene: 18. CDR1 and CDR2 (germline): SEHNR, FQNEAQ (reference sequence). The CDR3 coding sequence is TGTGCCAGCAGCCCCCGACGGGGCGGGAGTCACGGTGCAGATACGCAGTATTTT. It translates to CASSPRRGGSHGADTQYF.

This sequence joins TRBV7-9 and TRBJ2-3; D ambiguous. The germline V and J ends were trimmed by 3 bases and 5 bases, with 3 bases remaining between them. Germline values: CDR1 SEHNR, CDR2 FQNEAQ (reference sequence). The CDR3 is 11 residues long. CDR3 sequence reads: CASSFLDTQYF. CDR3 nucleotides: TGTGCCAGCAGCTTCTTAGATACGCAGTATTTT. Combining the CDR3 with reference TRBV7-9 and TRBJ2-3 gives the whole variable domain DTGVSQNPRHKITKRGQNVTFRCDPISEHNRLYWYRQTLGQGPEFLTYFQNEAQLEKSRLLSDRFSAERPKGSFSTLEIQRTEQGDSAMYLCASSFLDTQYFGPGTRLTVL.

The chain employs TRBV11-2 and TRBJ2-1, with a weak D call TRBD1 (5 bases). The CDR3 contains 14 residues. V was shortened by 5 bases and J by 5 bases, with 13 bases between the two germline ends. The germline gives CDR1 SGHAT, CDR2 FQNNGV. The CDR3 loop reads CASSLVGPDNEQFF. As DNA, the CDR3 is TGTGCCAGCAGCCTAGTGGGGCCCGACAATGAGCAGTTCTTC.

In the case of this clone: Germline and junction disagree at one end, which may indicate a read error. CDR3 nucleotide sequence: TGTGCTAGCAGCCCGACCGACAGGATCTACAATGAGCAGTTCTTC. It translates to CASSPTDRIYNEQFF. V gene TRBV7-7 combines with J gene TRBJ2-1; weak D call: TRBD1 (6 bases). Germline loops: CDR1 SSHAT, CDR2 FNYEAQ (reference sequence). The CDR3 sequence is 15 residues long.

The rearrangement uses TRBV2 and TRBJ1-1; weak D call: TRBD1 (5 bases). CDR1 is SNHLY and CDR2 is FYNNEI in the germline V gene. This CDR3 is built from 14 residues. The CDR3 coding sequence is TGTGCTCCGACGACGGACACCTTGAACACTGAAGCTTTCTTT. Translating it yields CAPTTDTLNTEAFF.

The V call is TRBV14, the J call TRBJ2-6; TRBD1 aligns across 11 bases. Unmatched junction bases numbered 8, after V lost 4 bases and J lost 3 bases. Per the germline V gene, CDR1 is SGHDN and CDR2 is FVKESK. CDR3 length equals 18 residues. The CDR3 sequence: CASSPGTGGVNGANVLTF. The CDR3 nucleotides read TGTGCCAGCAGCCCCGGGACAGGGGGAGTGAATGGGGCCAACGTCCTGACTTTC.